The following is a T cell receptor beta chain sequence with its context. Its cognate antigen has yet to be identified. No per-base quality is available; no much larger clone lies one base away. Sequencing used an Illumina HiSeq 1500. Using fastp trimming at Q25 and MiXCR clonotype assembly, TCRdb reanalyzed the public sequencing data and kept in-frame beta chains. For every CDR3 protein sequence, its rows merge into one entry that carries the most common genes and DNA. The sample profile shows roughly 500,000 distinct CDR3 sequences; roughly a third of them were found once. Roughly a sixth of the sample is taken by the ten largest. CDR1 and CDR2, per the germline V gene (reference sequence), are DFQATT and SNEGSKA. After removal of 6 bases from V and 5 bases from J, the junction retains 4 bases not matched to a gene. The CDR3 sequence holds 14 residues, the cysteine and phenylalanine included. Only the CDR3 part of the read is kept: 42 bases, read in frame from the first base.

This sample was included in a study of T cell repertoires in cytomegalovirus infection (dated by TCRdb to 2018 to 2020). For context, the study as a whole: Recently identified HLA-C-restricted CMV epitopes, whose presentation resists viral immunomodulation, were targeted by peptide stimulations together with well-studied HLA-B-restricted epitopes. The HLA type of each donor mattered for the analysis, because public TCR beta signatures pointed to carriage of CMV infection along with the matching HLA type. The study at large found these results: The ex vivo response was dominated by HLA-C-restricted CMV-specific TCR beta clonotypes, which also provided the single most frequent clonotype in two of eight donors. Carriers of CMV infection plus the relevant HLA type were discriminated by the cumulative frequency of public TCR beta family members in the study cohort and in an independent roughly 340-donor cohort.

In light of the paper, this sample's treatment or condition label describes: in vitro stimulation with specific CMV peptide epitopes to enrich CMV-specific T cells. The sample in question was cultured PBMCs, obtained from culture after CMV antigen stimulation. This TCR was recovered from a human donor in good health (CMV status not recorded). Some clones in this sample may be carry-over from other donors' samples. The sequence is built from TRBV20-1 and TRBJ2-1, with 13 bases aligning to TRBD2. CDR3 reads: CSAGLAGSNNEQFF. The DNA sequence follows: TGCAGTGCGGGACTAGCGGGATCTAACAATGAGCAGTTCTTC.